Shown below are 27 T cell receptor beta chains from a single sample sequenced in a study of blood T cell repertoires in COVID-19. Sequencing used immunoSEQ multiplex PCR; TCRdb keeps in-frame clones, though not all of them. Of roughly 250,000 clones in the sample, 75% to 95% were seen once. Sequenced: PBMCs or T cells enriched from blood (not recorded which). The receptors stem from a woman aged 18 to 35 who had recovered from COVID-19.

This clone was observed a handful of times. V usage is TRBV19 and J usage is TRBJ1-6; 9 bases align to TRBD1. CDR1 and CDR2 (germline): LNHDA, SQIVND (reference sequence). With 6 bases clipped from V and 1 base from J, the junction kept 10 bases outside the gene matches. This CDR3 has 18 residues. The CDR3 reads CASRTTGGAGSYNSPLHF. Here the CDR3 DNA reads TGTGCCAGTAGAACTACAGGGGGCGCAGGTTCCTATAATTCACCCCTCCACTTT.

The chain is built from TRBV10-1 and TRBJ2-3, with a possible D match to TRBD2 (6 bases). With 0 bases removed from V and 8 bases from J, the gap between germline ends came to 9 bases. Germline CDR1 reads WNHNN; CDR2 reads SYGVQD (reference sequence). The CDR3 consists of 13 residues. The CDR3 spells CASSESGGGTQYF. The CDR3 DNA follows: TGCGCCAGCAGTGAGTCCGGGGGAGGTACGCAGTATTTT.

CDR3 in DNA: TGCGCCAGCAGTCAAGATACAACTATAGACAGGCATATGAGCAATCAGCCCCAGCATTTT. This codes for CASSQDTTIDRHMSNQPQHF. The chain is built from TRBV23-1 and TRBJ1-5, with D perhaps matching TRBD1 (6 bases). TRBV23-1 is an ORF; its function is uncertain. Trimming removed 2 bases from V and 1 base from J, with 24 bases in between. The CDR3 is made up of 20 amino acids.

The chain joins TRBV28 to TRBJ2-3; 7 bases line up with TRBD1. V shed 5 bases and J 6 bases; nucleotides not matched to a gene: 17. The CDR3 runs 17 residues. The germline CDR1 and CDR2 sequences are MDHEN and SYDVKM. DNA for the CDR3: TGTGCCAGCAGTCCCTTGGGGGTGACAGGGTCTGGCGATACGCAGTATTTT. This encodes CASSPLGVTGSGDTQYF.

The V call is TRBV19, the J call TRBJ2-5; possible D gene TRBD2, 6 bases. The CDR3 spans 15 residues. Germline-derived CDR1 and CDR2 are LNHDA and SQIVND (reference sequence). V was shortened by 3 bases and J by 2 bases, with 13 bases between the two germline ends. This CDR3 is CASSISPGVQETQYF. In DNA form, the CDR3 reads TGTGCCAGTAGTATTTCACCGGGAGTACAAGAGACCCAGTACTTC.

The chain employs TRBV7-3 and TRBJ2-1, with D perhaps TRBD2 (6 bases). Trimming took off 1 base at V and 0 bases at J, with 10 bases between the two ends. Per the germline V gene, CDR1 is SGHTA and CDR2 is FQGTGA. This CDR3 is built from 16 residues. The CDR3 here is CASSLMAGTSYNEQFF. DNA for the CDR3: TGTGCCAGCAGCTTAATGGCGGGGACCTCCTACAATGAGCAGTTCTTC.

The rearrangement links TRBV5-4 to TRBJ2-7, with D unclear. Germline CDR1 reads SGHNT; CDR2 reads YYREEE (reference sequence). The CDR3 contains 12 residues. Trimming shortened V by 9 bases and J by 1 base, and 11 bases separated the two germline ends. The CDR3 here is CATSAYSYEQYF. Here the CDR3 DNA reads TGTGCCACTTCAGCGTATTCCTACGAGCAGTACTTC.

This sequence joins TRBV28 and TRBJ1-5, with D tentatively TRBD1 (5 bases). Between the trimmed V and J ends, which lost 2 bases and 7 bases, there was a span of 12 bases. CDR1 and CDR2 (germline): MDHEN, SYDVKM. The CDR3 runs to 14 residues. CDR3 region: CASSLRGERQPQHF. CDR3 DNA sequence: TGTGCCAGCAGTTTACGGGGGGAGAGGCAGCCCCAGCATTTT.

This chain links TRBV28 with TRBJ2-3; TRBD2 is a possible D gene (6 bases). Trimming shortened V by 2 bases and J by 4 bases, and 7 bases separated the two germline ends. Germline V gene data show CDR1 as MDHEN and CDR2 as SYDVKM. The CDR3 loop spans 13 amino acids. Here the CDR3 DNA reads TGTGCCAGCAGTTTAAGACTAGCAGATACGCAGTATTTT. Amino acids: CASSLRLADTQYF.

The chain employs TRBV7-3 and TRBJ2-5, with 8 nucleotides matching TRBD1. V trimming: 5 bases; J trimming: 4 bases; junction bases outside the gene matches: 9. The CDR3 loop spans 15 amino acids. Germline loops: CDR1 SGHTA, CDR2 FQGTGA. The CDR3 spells CASSPRQGAGETQYF. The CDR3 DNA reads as TGTGCCAGCAGCCCACGCCAGGGGGCGGGAGAGACCCAGTACTTC.

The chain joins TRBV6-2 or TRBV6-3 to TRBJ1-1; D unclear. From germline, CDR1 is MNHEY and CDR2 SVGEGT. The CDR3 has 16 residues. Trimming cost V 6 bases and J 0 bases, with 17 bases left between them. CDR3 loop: CASSLVARWVNTEAFF. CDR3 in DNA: TGTGCCAGCAGCCTCGTAGCGAGGTGGGTGAACACTGAAGCTTTCTTT.

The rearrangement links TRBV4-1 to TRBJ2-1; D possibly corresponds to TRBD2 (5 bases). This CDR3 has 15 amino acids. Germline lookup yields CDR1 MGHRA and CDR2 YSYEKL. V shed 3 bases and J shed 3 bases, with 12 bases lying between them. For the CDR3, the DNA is TGCGCCAGCAGCCAGAACGAACTAGGCTACAATGAGCAGTTCTTC. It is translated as CASSQNELGYNEQFF.

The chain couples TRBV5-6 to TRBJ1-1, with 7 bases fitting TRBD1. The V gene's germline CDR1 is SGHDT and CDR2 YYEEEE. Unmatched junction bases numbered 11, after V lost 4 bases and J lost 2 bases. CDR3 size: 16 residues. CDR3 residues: CASSQTGPFSNTEAFF. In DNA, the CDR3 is TGTGCCAGCAGCCAGACAGGGCCGTTTTCTAACACTGAAGCTTTCTTT.

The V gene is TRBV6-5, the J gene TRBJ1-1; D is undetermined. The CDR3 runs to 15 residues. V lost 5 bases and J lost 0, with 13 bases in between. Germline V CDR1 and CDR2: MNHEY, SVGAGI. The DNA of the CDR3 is TGTGCCAGCAGTCCTTCGGGGAACATGAACACTGAAGCTTTCTTT. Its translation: CASSPSGNMNTEAFF.

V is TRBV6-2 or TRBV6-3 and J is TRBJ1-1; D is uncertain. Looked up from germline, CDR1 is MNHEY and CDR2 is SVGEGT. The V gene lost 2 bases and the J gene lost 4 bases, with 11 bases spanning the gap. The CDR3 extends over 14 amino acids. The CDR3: CASSYGFGLTEAFF. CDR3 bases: TGTGCCAGCAGTTACGGTTTTGGGCTCACTGAAGCTTTCTTT.

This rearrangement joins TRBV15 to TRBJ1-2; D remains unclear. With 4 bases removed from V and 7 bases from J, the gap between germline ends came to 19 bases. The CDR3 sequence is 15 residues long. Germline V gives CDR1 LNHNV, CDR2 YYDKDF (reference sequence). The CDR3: CATSTPQEGEGGYTF. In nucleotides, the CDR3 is TGTGCCACCAGCACCCCACAAGAGGGTGAGGGTGGCTACACCTTC.

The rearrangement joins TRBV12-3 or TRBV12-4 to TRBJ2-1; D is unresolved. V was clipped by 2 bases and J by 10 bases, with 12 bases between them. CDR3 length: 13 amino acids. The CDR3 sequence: CASSLPFNGEQFF. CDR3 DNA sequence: TGTGCCAGCAGTTTACCCTTTAACGGGGAGCAGTTCTTC.

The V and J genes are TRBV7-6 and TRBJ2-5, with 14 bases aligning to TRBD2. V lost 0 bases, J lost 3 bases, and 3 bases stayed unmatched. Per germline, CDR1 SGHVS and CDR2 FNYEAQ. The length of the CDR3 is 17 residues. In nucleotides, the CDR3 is TGTGCCAGCAGCTTAGCGGCGACTAGCGGGGGGGAAGAGACCCAGTACTTC. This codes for CASSLAATSGGEETQYF.

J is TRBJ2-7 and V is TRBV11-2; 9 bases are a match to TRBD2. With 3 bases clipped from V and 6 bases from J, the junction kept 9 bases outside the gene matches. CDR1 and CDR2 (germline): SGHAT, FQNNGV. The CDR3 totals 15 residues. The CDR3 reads CASSLSSAGGLEQYF. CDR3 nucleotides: TGTGCCAGCAGCTTGAGTTCAGCGGGAGGCCTCGAGCAGTACTTC. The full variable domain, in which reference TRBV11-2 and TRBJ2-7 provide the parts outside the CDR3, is EAGVAQSPRYKIIEKRQSVAFWCNPISGHATLYWYQQILGQGPKLLIQFQNNGVVDDSQLPKDRFSAERLKGVDSTLKIQPAKLEDSAVYLCASSLSSAGGLEQYFGPGTRLTVT.

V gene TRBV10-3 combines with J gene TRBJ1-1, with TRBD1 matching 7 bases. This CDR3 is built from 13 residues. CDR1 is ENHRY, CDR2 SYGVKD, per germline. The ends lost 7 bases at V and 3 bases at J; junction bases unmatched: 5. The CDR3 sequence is CAIKRTGDTEAFF. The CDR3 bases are TGTGCCATCAAGAGGACAGGAGACACTGAAGCTTTCTTT.

The CDR3 DNA is TGTGCCACCAGCAAAGACCAGAATCAGCCCCAGCATTTT. Encoded protein: CATSKDQNQPQHF. The chain has TRBV15 and TRBJ1-5, with D hard to call. The ends were cut back, 4 bases at V and 4 bases at J, with 8 bases in the middle. Germline V CDR1 and CDR2: LNHNV, YYDKDF (reference sequence). The CDR3 is 13 residues long.

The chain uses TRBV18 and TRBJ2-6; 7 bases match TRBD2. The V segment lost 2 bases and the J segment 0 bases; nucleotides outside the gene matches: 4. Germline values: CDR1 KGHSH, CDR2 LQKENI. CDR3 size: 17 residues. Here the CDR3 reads CASSPRGGASGANVLTF. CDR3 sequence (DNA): TGTGCCAGCTCACCAAGGGGAGGGGCCTCTGGGGCCAACGTCCTGACTTTC. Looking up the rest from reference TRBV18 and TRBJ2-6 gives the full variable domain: NAGVMQNPRHLVRRRGQEARLRCSPMKGHSHVYWYRQLPEEGLKFMVYLQKENIIDESGMPKERFSAEFPKEGPSILRIQQVVRGDSAAYFCASSPRGGASGANVLTFGAGSRLTVL.

The CDR3 DNA is TGTGCCAGCAGCTTCCAGGGCAGAATAAATTCACCCCTCCACTTT. It translates to CASSFQGRINSPLHF. The gene calls are TRBV5-8 and TRBJ1-6, with TRBD1 as a possible D gene (5 bases). The CDR3 contains 15 residues. Looked up from germline, CDR1 is SGHTS and CDR2 is YDEGEE. V was pared by 2 bases and J by 7 bases, with 13 bases between.

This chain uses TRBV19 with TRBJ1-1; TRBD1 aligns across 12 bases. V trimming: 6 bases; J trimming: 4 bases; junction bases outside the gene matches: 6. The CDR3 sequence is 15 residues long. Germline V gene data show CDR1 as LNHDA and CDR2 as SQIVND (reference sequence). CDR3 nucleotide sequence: TGTGCCAGTAGCACGGGACAGGGGGCAATCACTGAAGCTTTCTTT. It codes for CASSTGQGAITEAFF.

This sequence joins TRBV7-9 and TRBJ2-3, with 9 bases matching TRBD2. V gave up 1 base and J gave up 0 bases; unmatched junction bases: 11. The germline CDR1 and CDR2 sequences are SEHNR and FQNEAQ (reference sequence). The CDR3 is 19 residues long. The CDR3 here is CASSLVGAGGPKSTDTQYF. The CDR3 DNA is TGTGCCAGCAGCTTAGTAGGTGCGGGAGGGCCCAAAAGCACAGATACGCAGTATTTT.

CDR3 amino acids: CASSLLGQEQHLHF. The CDR3 DNA is TGCGCCAGCAGCTTGTTGGGACAGGAACAGCACCTCCACTTT. This chain joins TRBV5-1 and TRBJ1-6; 8 bases map to TRBD1. CDR1 and CDR2 (germline): SGHRS, YFSETQ. CDR3 length: 14 amino acids. The ends lost 1 base at V and 15 bases at J; junction bases unmatched: 9.

The CDR3 sequence: CAIRGQINEKLFF. CDR3 nucleotides: TGTGCCATCAGGGGACAGATTAATGAAAAACTGTTTTTT. The chain uses TRBV10-3 and TRBJ1-4; 7 positions agree with TRBD1. The CDR3 is made up of 13 amino acids. V was pared by 6 bases and J by 4 bases, with 2 bases of the junction left unmatched. Germline loops: CDR1 ENHRY, CDR2 SYGVKD.